This TCR beta chain emerged from a study of T-cell reconstitution after alpha-beta-depleted transplantation in children. This clonotype showed up just a few times. A much larger clonotype is one base distant, so this may be a read error. CDR1 and CDR2 (germline): SEHNR, FQNEAQ (reference sequence). This CDR3 spans 13 amino acids. V gave up 5 bases and J gave up 0 bases, with 7 bases separating them. Construction of the TCRbeta library involved unique molecular identifiers. In TCRdb, the PCR reads were re-called with MiXCR into one record per CDR3 protein. The sample includes 640,000 or so distinct CDR3 sequences, roughly 15% of them seen just once.

This specimen was PBMCs from the stem cell graft donor, taken from the stem cell graft. The source is a human donor who donated a stem cell graft to a child with acute myeloid leukemia. The genes are TRBV7-9 and TRBJ1-2; D unresolved. CDR3 nucleotide sequence: TGTGCCAGCAGCGACGGGACTAACTATGGCTACACCTTC. Translated, it gives CASSDGTNYGYTF.